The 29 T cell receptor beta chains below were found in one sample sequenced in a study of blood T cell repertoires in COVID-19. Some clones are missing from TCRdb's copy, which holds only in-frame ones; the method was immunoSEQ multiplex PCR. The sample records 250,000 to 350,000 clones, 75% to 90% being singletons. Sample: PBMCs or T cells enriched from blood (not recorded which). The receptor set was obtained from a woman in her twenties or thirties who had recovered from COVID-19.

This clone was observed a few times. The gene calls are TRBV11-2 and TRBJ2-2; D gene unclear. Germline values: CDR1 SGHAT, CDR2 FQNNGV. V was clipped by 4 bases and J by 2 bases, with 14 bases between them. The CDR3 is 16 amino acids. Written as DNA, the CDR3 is TGTGCCAGCAGCTCTATCCACCGCCCAAACACCGGGGAGCTGTTTTTT. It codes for CASSSIHRPNTGELFF. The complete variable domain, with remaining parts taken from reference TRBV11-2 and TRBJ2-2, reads EAGVAQSPRYKIIEKRQSVAFWCNPISGHATLYWYQQILGQGPKLLIQFQNNGVVDDSQLPKDRFSAERLKGVDSTLKIQPAKLEDSAVYLCASSSIHRPNTGELFFGEGSRLTVL.

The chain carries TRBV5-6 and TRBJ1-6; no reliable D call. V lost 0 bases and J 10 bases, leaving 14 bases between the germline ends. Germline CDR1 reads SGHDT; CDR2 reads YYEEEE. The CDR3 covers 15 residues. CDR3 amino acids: CASSLVGGSWSPLHF. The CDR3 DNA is TGTGCCAGCAGCTTGGTCGGCGGGAGTTGGTCACCCCTCCACTTT. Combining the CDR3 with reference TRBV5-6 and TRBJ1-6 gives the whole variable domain DAGVTQSPTHLIKTRGQQVTLRCSPKSGHDTVSWYQQALGQGPQFIFQYYEEEERQRGNFPDRFSGHQFPNYSSELNVNALLLGDSALYLCASSLVGGSWSPLHFGNGTRLTVT.

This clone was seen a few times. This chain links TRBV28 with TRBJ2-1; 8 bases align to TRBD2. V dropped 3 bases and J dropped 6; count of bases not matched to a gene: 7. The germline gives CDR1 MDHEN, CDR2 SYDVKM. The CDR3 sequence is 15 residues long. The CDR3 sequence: CASSFPGLGVNEQFF. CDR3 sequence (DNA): TGTGCCAGCAGTTTTCCGGGACTAGGTGTCAATGAGCAGTTCTTC.

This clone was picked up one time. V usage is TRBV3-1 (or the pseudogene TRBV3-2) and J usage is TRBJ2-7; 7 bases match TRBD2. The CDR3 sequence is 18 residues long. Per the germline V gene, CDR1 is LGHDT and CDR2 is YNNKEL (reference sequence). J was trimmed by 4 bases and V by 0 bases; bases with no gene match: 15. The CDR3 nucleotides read TGTGCCAGCAGCCAAGATCCCTGGAGCGGGACTACTTTTTACGAGCAGTACTTC. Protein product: CASSQDPWSGTTFYEQYF.

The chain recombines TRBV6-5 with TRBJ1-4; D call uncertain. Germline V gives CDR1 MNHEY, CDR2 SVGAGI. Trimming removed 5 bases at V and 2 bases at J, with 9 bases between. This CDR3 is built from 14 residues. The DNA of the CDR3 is TGTGCCAGCAGTCGACTTACGACTAATGAAAAACTGTTTTTT. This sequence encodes CASSRLTTNEKLFF.

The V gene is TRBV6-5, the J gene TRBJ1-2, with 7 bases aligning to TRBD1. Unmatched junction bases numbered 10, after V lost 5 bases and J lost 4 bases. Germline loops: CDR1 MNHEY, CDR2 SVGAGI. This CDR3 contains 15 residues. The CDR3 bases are TGTGCCAGCAGTACGGACAGGAGGAGGGTCTATGGCTACACCTTC. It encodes CASSTDRRRVYGYTF.

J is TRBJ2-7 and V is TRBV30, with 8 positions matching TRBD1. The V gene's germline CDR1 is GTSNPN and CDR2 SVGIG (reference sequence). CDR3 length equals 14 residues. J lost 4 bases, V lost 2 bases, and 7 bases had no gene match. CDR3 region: CAWSTGTGNYEQYF. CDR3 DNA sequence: TGTGCCTGGAGTACCGGGACAGGAAATTACGAGCAGTACTTC.

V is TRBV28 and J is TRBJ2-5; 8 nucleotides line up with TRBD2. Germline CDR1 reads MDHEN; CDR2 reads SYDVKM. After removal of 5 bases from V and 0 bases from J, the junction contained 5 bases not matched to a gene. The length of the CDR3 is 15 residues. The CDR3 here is CASSGPGGYQETQYF. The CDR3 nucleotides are TGTGCCAGCAGTGGTCCGGGGGGGTACCAAGAGACCCAGTACTTC.

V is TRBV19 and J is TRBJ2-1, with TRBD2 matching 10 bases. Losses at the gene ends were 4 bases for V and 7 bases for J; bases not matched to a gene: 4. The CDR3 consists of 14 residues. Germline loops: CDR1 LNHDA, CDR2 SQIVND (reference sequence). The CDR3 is CASSTAGGRNEQFF. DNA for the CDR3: TGTGCCAGTAGTACAGCGGGGGGGAGGAATGAGCAGTTCTTC.

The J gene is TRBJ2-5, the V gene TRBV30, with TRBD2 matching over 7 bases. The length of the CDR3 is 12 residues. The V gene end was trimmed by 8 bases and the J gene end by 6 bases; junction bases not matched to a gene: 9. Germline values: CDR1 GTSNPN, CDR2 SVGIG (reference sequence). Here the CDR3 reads CAREGRAKTQYF. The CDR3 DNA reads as TGTGCCCGTGAGGGGAGGGCGAAGACCCAGTACTTC. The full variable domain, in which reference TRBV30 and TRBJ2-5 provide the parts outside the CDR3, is SQTIHQWPATLVQPVGSPLSLECTVEGTSNPNLYWYRQAAGRGLQLLFYSVGIGQISSEVPQNLSASRPQDRQFILSSKKLLLSDSGFYLCAREGRAKTQYFGPGTRLLVL.

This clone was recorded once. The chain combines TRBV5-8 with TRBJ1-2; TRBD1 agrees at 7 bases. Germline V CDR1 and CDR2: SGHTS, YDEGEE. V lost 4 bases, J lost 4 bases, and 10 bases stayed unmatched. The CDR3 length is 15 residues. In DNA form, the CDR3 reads TGTGCCAGCAGCCCGAGGACAGGAGGAGCCTATGGCTACACCTTC. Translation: CASSPRTGGAYGYTF.

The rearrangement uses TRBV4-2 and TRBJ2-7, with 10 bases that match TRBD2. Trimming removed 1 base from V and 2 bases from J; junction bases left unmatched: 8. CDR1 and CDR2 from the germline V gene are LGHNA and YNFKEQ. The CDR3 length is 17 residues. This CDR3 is CASSQVQAGGIAYEQYF. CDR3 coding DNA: TGTGCCAGCAGCCAAGTCCAAGCGGGAGGGATAGCCTACGAGCAGTACTTC.

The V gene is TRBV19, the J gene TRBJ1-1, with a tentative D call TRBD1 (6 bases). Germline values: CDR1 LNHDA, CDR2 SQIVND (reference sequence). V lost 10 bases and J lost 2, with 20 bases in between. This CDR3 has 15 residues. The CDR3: CATRRGGWENTEAFF. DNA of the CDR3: TGTGCCACTCGAAGGGGGGGATGGGAAAACACTGAAGCTTTCTTT. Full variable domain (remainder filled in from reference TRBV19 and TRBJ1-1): DGGITQSPKYLFRKEGQNVTLSCEQNLNHDAMYWYRQDPGQGLRLIYYSQIVNDFQKGDIAEGYSVSREKKESFPLTVTSAQKNPTAFYLCATRRGGWENTEAFFGQGTRLTVV.

In DNA form, the CDR3 reads TGTGCCAGCAGCTCGACCCGGCAGGGGCTCAGGACAGATACGCAGTATTTT. This gives the protein CASSSTRQGLRTDTQYF. This chain joins TRBV5-4 and TRBJ2-3, with D possibly TRBD1 on 6 matching bases. In germline, CDR1 is SGHNT, CDR2 YYREEE (reference sequence). The CDR3 runs 17 residues. The V gene lost 3 bases and the J gene lost 3 bases, with 20 bases spanning the gap.

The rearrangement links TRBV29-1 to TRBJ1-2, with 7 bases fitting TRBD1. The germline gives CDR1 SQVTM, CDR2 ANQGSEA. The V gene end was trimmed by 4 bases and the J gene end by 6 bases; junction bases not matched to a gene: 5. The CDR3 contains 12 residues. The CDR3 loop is CSVVDRVHGYTF. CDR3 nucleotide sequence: TGCAGCGTTGTTGACAGGGTCCATGGCTACACCTTC.

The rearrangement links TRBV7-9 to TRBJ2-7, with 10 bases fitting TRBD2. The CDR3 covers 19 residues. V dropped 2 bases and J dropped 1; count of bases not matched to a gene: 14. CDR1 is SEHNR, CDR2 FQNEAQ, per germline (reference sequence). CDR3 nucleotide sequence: TGTGCCAGCAGCTTAAGGACAGGAACATCTAGCGGGGGTTCCTACGAGCAGTACTTC. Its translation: CASSLRTGTSSGGSYEQYF.

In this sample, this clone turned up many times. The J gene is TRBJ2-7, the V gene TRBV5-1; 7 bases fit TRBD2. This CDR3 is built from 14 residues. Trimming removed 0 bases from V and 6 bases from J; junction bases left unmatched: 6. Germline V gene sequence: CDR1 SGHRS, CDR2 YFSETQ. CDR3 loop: CASSLAAGEGEQYF. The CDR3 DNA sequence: TGCGCCAGCAGCTTGGCGGCGGGGGAGGGCGAGCAGTACTTC.

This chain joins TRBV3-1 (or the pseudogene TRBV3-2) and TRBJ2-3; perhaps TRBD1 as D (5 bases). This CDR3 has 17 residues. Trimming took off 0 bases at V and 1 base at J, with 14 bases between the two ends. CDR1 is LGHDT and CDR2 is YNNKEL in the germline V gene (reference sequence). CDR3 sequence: CASSQESGASRTDTQYF. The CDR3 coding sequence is TGTGCCAGCAGCCAAGAGAGTGGGGCCAGCCGCACAGATACGCAGTATTTT.

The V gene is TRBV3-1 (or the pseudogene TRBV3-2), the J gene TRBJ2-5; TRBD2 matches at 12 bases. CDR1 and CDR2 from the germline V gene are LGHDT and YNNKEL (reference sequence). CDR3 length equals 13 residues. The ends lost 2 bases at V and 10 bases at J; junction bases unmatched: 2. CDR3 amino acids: CASSQMTSGSQYF. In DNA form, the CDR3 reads TGTGCCAGCAGCCAAATGACTAGCGGGAGCCAGTACTTC.

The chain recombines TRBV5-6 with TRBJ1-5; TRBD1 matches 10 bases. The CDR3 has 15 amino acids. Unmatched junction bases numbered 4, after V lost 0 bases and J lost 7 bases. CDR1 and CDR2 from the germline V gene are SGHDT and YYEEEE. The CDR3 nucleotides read TGTGCCAGCAGCTTGGGGGACAGGGGCGGACAGCCCCAGCATTTT. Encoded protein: CASSLGDRGGQPQHF.

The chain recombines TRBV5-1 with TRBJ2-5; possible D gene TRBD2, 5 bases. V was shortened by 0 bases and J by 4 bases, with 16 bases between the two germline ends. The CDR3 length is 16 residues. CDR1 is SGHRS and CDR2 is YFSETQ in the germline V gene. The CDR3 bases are TGCGCCAGCAGCTTGGCCACAATACAAGGAGGAGAGACCCAGTACTTC. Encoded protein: CASSLATIQGGETQYF. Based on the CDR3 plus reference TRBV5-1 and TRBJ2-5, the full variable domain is KAGVTQTPRYLIKTRGQQVTLSCSPISGHRSVSWYQQTPGQGLQFLFEYFSETQRNKGNFPGRFSGRQFSNSRSEMNVSTLELGDSALYLCASSLATIQGGETQYFGPGTRLLVL.

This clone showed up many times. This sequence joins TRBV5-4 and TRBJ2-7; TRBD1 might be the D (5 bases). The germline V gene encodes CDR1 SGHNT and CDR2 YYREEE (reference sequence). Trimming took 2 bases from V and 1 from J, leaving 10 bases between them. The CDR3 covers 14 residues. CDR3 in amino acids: CASSFVDRSYEQYF. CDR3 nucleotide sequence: TGTGCCAGCAGCTTTGTTGACAGATCCTACGAGCAGTACTTC. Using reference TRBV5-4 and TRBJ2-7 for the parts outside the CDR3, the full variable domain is ETGVTQSPTHLIKTRGQQVTLRCSSQSGHNTVSWYQQALGQGPQFIFQYYREEENGRGNFPPRFSGLQFPNYSSELNVNALELDDSALYLCASSFVDRSYEQYFGPGTRLTVT.

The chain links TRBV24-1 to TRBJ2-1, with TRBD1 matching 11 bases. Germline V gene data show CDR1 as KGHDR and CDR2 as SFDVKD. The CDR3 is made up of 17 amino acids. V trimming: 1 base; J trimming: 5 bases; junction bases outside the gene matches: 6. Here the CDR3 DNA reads TGTGCCACCAGTGATTTTGTTGAGGACAGGGGGCACAATGAGCAGTTCTTC. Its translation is CATSDFVEDRGHNEQFF.

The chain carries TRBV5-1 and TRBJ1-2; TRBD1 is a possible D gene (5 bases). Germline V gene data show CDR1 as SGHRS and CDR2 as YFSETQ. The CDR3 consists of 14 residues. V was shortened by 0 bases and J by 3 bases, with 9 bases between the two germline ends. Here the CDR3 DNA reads TGCGCCAGCAGCTTGGCAGGGTTGGACTATGGCTACACCTTC. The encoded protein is CASSLAGLDYGYTF.

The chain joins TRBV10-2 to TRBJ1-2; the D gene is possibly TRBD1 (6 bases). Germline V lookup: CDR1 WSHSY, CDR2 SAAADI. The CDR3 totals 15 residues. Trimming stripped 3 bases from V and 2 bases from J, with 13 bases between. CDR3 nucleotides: TGCGCCAGCAGTGAAGTAACAGGGCTAAACTATGGCTACACCTTC. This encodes CASSEVTGLNYGYTF.

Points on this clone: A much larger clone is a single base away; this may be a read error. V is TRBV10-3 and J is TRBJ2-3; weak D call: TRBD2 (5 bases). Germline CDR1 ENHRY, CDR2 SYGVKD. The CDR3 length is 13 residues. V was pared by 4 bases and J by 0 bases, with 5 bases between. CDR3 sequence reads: CAISGTSTDTQYF. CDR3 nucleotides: TGTGCCATCAGTGGGACTAGCACAGATACGCAGTATTTT.

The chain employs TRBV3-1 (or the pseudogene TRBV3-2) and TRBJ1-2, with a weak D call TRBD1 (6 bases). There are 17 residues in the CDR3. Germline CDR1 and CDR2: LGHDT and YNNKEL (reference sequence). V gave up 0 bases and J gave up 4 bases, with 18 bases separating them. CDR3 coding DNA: TGTGCCAGCAGCCAAGAAAGGGAAAGGGGGTTCCCCTATGGCTACACCTTC. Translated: CASSQERERGFPYGYTF.

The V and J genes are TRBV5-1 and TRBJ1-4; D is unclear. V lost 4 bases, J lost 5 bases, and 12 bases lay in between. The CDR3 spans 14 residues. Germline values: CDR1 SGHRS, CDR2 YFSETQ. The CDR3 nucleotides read TGCGCCAGCAGCCGAACTACGGCGAATGAAAAACTGTTTTTT. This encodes CASSRTTANEKLFF.

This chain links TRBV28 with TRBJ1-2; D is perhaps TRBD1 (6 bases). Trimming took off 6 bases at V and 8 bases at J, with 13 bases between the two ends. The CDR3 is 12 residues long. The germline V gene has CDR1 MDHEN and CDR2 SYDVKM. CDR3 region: CASSYRVGGYTF. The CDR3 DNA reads TGTGCCAGCAGCTACAGGGTCGGGGGCTACACCTTC.